These 10 T cell receptor beta chains were all obtained from the same sample, sequenced in a study of regulatory T cells in long-lasting Graves disease. Arm-PCR of CDR3 regions and iRepertoire HTBI primers were the basis on which TCR beta libraries were built. Each CDR3 protein is one row after TCRdb ran MiXCR on the multiplex PCR reads. The profile shows about 420,000 distinct CDR3 sequences, around 22% of them singletons. Time point denoted: persistent/refractory GD, antithyroid drugs over 5 years with positive TRAb. From RNA extracted from PBMCs, the TCR library was made. The material sequenced was peripheral blood mononuclear cells (PBMCs), taken when the disease was refractory, from a patient treated with antithyroid drugs. The receptors were sampled from a female donor with Graves disease.

This clonotype was detected only a few times. The rearrangement links TRBV15 to TRBJ1-5; perhaps TRBD1 as D (6 bases). From germline, CDR1 is LNHNV and CDR2 YYDKDF (reference sequence). This CDR3 comprises 15 residues. V was trimmed by 0 bases and J by 7 bases, leaving 13 bases between them. Here the CDR3 DNA reads TGTGCCACCAGCAGAGACAGGGGAAGAGGCCAGCCCCAGCATTTT. This gives the protein CATSRDRGRGQPQHF.

The chain has TRBV7-2 and TRBJ2-3, with 8 bases aligning to TRBD2. Germline lookup yields CDR1 SGHTA and CDR2 FQGNSA. The CDR3 has 14 amino acids. After removal of 4 bases from V and 6 bases from J, the junction contained 6 bases not matched to a gene. In nucleotides, the CDR3 is TGTGCCAGCAGCTCTCTAGCGGGTACTGATACGCAGTATTTT. Amino acid sequence: CASSSLAGTDTQYF.

This clonotype was seen more than once but under ten times. The V gene is TRBV28, the J gene TRBJ2-2; tentatively, D is TRBD1 (6 bases). The V end lost 5 bases, the J end lost 5 bases, and 30 bases lay between the germline ends. CDR1 and CDR2 (germline): MDHEN, SYDVKM. This CDR3 contains 20 residues. CDR3 sequence: CASSLGRGQWGRLTTGELFF. CDR3 DNA: TGTGCCAGCAGTCTAGGGAGAGGACAGTGGGGCCGGCTGACGACCGGGGAGCTGTTTTTT. Full variable domain (remainder filled in from reference TRBV28 and TRBJ2-2): DVKVTQSSRYLVKRTGEKVFLECVQDMDHENMFWYRQDPGLGLRLIYFSYDVKMKEKGDIPEGYSVSREKKERFSLILESASTNQTSMYLCASSLGRGQWGRLTTGELFFGEGSRLTVL.

This chain joins TRBV20-1 and TRBJ2-5, with D possibly being TRBD1 or TRBD2 (5 bases each). The CDR3 loop spans 14 amino acids. Between the trimmed V and J ends, which lost 6 bases and 2 bases, there was a span of 16 bases. Germline V gives CDR1 DFQATT, CDR2 SNEGSKA (reference sequence). CDR3 residues: CSAGAQDLQETQYF. The CDR3 nucleotides are TGCAGTGCCGGAGCACAGGACTTACAAGAGACCCAGTACTTC.

The chain joins TRBV5-1 to TRBJ2-1; TRBD2 agrees at 11 bases. Germline CDR1 is SGHRS and CDR2 is YFSETQ. The CDR3 is made up of 16 amino acids. The V segment lost 0 bases and the J segment 4 bases; nucleotides outside the gene matches: 3. The CDR3 sequence: CASSLGGTSGYNEQFF. The CDR3 DNA is TGCGCCAGCAGCTTGGGTGGGACTAGCGGATACAATGAGCAGTTCTTC.

The J gene is TRBJ2-7, the V gene TRBV20-1; D gene uncertain. Germline values: CDR1 DFQATT, CDR2 SNEGSKA (reference sequence). The length of the CDR3 is 15 residues. V was pared by 3 bases and J by 0 bases, with 15 bases between. In nucleotides, the CDR3 is TGCAGTGCTAGGCCCTGGCGGAGCCTCTCCTACGAGCAGTACTTC. This encodes CSARPWRSLSYEQYF.

The J gene is TRBJ2-7, the V gene TRBV19; D possibly uses TRBD1 or TRBD2 (6 bases each). This CDR3 region has 14 residues. V was clipped by 6 bases and J by 7 bases, with 19 bases between them. Per the germline V gene, CDR1 is LNHDA and CDR2 is SQIVND (reference sequence). The CDR3 DNA sequence: TGTGCCAGTAGCGCCGGGGCAGGGGCGGGGGAGCAGTACTTC. Its translation is CASSAGAGAGEQYF.

This clonotype was observed once. This may be a read error: a much more frequent sequence differs by one nucleotide. The J gene is TRBJ1-1, the V gene TRBV2; D remains ambiguous. Germline assignment: CDR1 SNHLY and CDR2 FYNNEI. V lost 4 bases, J lost 11 bases, and 23 bases lay in between. The CDR3 extends over 15 amino acids. The CDR3 is CASSGGRRGNAYAFF. CDR3 bases: TGTGCCAGCAGTGGAGGTCGTCGAGGGAATGCTTATGCTTTCTTT.

The chain uses TRBV29-1 and TRBJ2-5; D remains unclear. Trimming shortened V by 1 base and J by 2 bases, and 8 bases separated the two germline ends. The CDR3 totals 13 residues. Germline-derived CDR1 and CDR2 are SQVTM and ANQGSEA. CDR3 loop: CSVEGSHQETQYF. The CDR3 coding sequence is TGCAGCGTTGAAGGCAGCCATCAAGAGACCCAGTACTTC.

This clonotype was detected many times. The chain joins TRBV6-1 to TRBJ1-5; a possible D gene is TRBD1 (5 bases). V was shortened by 2 bases and J by 1 base, with 9 bases between the two germline ends. CDR1 and CDR2 (germline): MNHNS, SASEGT. The CDR3 has 15 residues. CDR3: CASSEWAGSNQPQHF. CDR3 in DNA: TGTGCCAGCAGTGAATGGGCAGGGAGCAATCAGCCCCAGCATTTT.